These 17 T cell receptor beta chains were all obtained from the same sample, sequenced in a study of Ad26.COV2.S vaccination and SARS-CoV-2 variants. Clones were sequenced by immunoSEQ multiplex PCR, and TCRdb holds only the in-frame ones, with some missing. Counted here are about 350,000 clones, 88% occurring once; the ten biggest clones make up 6.4%. Treatment defined: around 19 received Ad26.COV2.S at low or high dose, single or two shots; roughly five received placebo; per-sample allocation not given. Sampling was done on day 63 after the first vaccine or placebo injection. Sequences were derived from peripheral blood, sampled in a trial of Ad26.COV2.S vaccine versus placebo. All receptors derive from a person between 18 and 60 years old who received the Ad26.COV2.S COVID-19 vaccine or a placebo.

The chain joins TRBV4-3 to TRBJ1-1; D is perhaps TRBD1 (5 bases). This CDR3 region has 13 residues. Between the trimmed V and J ends, which lost 0 bases and 11 bases, there was a span of 13 bases. Germline CDR1 reads LGHNA; CDR2 reads YSLEER. CDR3 DNA sequence: TGCGCCAGCAGCCAAGATTCAGGGTTGGGGGCTTTCTTT. It codes for CASSQDSGLGAFF.

The count of this clone is one. V and J are TRBV14 and TRBJ2-7; TRBD2 aligns across 10 bases. Germline V CDR1 and CDR2: SGHDN, FVKESK. V lost 5 bases to trimming and J lost 6 bases; unmatched junction nucleotides: 13. CDR3 length: 16 residues. CDR3 DNA sequence: TGTGCCAGCAGCTCTAGGGGTCCTAGCGGGAGTGGCGAGCAGTACTTC. Translated, it gives CASSSRGPSGSGEQYF.

This chain connects TRBV11-2 to TRBJ2-1, with TRBD1 matching 7 bases. This CDR3 has 14 residues. Germline CDR1 SGHAT, CDR2 FQNNGV. V trimming: 2 bases; J trimming: 5 bases; junction bases outside the gene matches: 3. The CDR3 spells CASSLMGQNNEQFF. CDR3 bases: TGTGCCAGCAGCTTAATGGGACAGAACAATGAGCAGTTCTTC.

The chain combines TRBV7-8 with TRBJ2-3, with TRBD1 matching over 8 bases. This CDR3 contains 13 residues. The V gene's germline CDR1 is SGHVS and CDR2 FQNEAQ. V lost 4 bases to trimming and J lost 6 bases; unmatched junction nucleotides: 3. In nucleotides, the CDR3 is TGTGCCAGCAGCTATGACAGGGGCGATACGCAGTATTTT. Amino acids: CASSYDRGDTQYF.

V and J are TRBV9 and TRBJ1-1, with 8 nucleotides matching TRBD1. V was pared by 0 bases and J by 11 bases, with 9 bases of the junction left unmatched. The CDR3 loop spans 14 amino acids. Germline V gene data show CDR1 as SGDLS and CDR2 as YYNGEE. The CDR3: CASSVEGTGTSAFF. Here the CDR3 DNA reads TGTGCCAGCAGCGTAGAAGGGACAGGTACGTCTGCTTTCTTT.

The J gene is TRBJ2-2, the V gene TRBV5-8; 10 bases are shared with TRBD1. The V and J ends lost 5 bases and 5 bases, in that order; junction bases with no gene match: 6. Germline V gives CDR1 SGHTS, CDR2 YDEGEE. This CDR3 comprises 15 residues. The CDR3 spells CASRNRDRGTGELFF. The CDR3 DNA sequence: TGTGCCAGCAGGAATCGGGACAGGGGAACCGGGGAGCTGTTTTTT.

The chain joins TRBV19 to TRBJ1-4; D unresolved. CDR1 LNHDA and CDR2 SQIVND come from the germline V gene (reference sequence). The CDR3 totals 16 residues. Trimming removed 3 bases at V and 0 bases at J, with 11 bases between. The CDR3 region has the DNA TGTGCCAGTAGTATCCCCGACACGGCAACTAATGAAAAACTGTTTTTT. Encoded protein: CASSIPDTATNEKLFF.

The chain employs TRBV4-2 and TRBJ1-1; D not resolved. The CDR3 totals 13 residues. The germline gives CDR1 LGHNA, CDR2 YNFKEQ. V was pared by 1 base and J by 5 bases, with 8 bases between. DNA for the CDR3: TGTGCCAGCAGCCAAGGAACATGGACTGAAGCTTTCTTT. Translated: CASSQGTWTEAFF.

This sequence joins TRBV28 and TRBJ2-7; a weak D match, TRBD1 (6 bases). Germline loops: CDR1 MDHEN, CDR2 SYDVKM. Trimming cost V 4 bases and J 5 bases, with 12 bases left between them. The CDR3 is 13 residues long. The CDR3 reads CASSSTGPDEQYF. CDR3 sequence (DNA): TGTGCCAGCAGTTCGACAGGTCCCGACGAGCAGTACTTC.

This chain connects TRBV7-9 to TRBJ1-5; the D is unclear. The CDR3 consists of 13 residues. V dropped 1 base and J dropped 11 bases, with 12 bases sitting between them. Per germline, CDR1 SEHNR and CDR2 FQNEAQ (reference sequence). This chain's CDR3 is CASSLGGLEAQHF. The CDR3, as DNA: TGTGCCAGCAGCTTAGGGGGTTTGGAAGCCCAGCATTTT.

The chain is built from TRBV28 and TRBJ1-1; 11 positions match TRBD1. The J segment lost 3 bases and the V segment lost 5 bases, leaving 5 bases of the junction unmatched. The germline V gene encodes CDR1 MDHEN and CDR2 SYDVKM. This CDR3 has 15 residues. The CDR3 spells CASSITGQGDTEAFF. The CDR3 DNA follows: TGTGCCAGCAGTATTACGGGACAGGGGGACACTGAAGCTTTCTTT.

V is TRBV28 and J is TRBJ2-3; TRBD1 matches at 10 bases. This CDR3 contains 17 residues. Germline CDR1 reads MDHEN; CDR2 reads SYDVKM. V shed 7 bases, J shed 1 base, and the junction held 11 bases outside the gene matches. The chain's CDR3 is CASKGTGAPFGTDTQYF. In nucleotides, the CDR3 is TGTGCCAGCAAGGGGACAGGGGCCCCATTCGGCACAGATACGCAGTATTTT.

The gene calls are TRBV6-2 or TRBV6-3 and TRBJ2-5; TRBD2 agrees at 10 bases. With 2 bases clipped from V and 5 bases from J, the junction kept 11 bases outside the gene matches. The CDR3 contains 17 residues. Germline CDR1 is MNHEY and CDR2 is SVGEGT. The CDR3 protein is CASSYKEASGGGETQYF. Here the CDR3 DNA reads TGTGCCAGCAGTTACAAGGAGGCTAGCGGGGGTGGGGAGACCCAGTACTTC.

This clone occurred once. This rearrangement joins TRBV7-3 to TRBJ1-6; D remains ambiguous. The germline V and J ends were trimmed by 2 bases and 2 bases, with 4 bases remaining between them. CDR3 length: 14 residues. The V gene's germline CDR1 is SGHTA and CDR2 FQGTGA. CDR3 loop: CASSLGTYNSPLHF. DNA for the CDR3: TGTGCCAGCAGCTTAGGGACCTATAATTCACCCCTCCACTTT.

The V and J genes are TRBV9 and TRBJ1-6, with no clear D. This CDR3 is 15 amino acids long. The V end lost 0 bases, the J end lost 7 bases, and 11 bases lay between the germline ends. Germline V gene sequence: CDR1 SGDLS, CDR2 YYNGEE. The chain's CDR3 is CASSVEGGWNSPLHF. DNA for the CDR3: TGTGCCAGCAGCGTAGAGGGAGGGTGGAATTCACCCCTCCACTTT.

The rearrangement uses TRBV19 and TRBJ1-4; 11 bases match TRBD1. V shed 4 bases, J shed 11 bases, and the junction held 3 bases outside the gene matches. Germline CDR1 is LNHDA and CDR2 is SQIVND (reference sequence). The CDR3 is 13 amino acids. The CDR3 sequence is CASSTRDRGKLFF. CDR3 DNA: TGTGCCAGTAGTACGCGGGACAGGGGGAAACTGTTTTTT.

The chain links TRBV4-2 to TRBJ2-5, with D perhaps matching TRBD1 or TRBD2 (5 bases each). The CDR3 runs 14 residues. CDR1 and CDR2 (germline): LGHNA, YNFKEQ. V was trimmed by 3 bases and J by 2 bases, leaving 10 bases between them. CDR3 sequence: CASSQGTTQETQYF. In nucleotides, the CDR3 is TGTGCCAGCAGCCAGGGGACCACTCAAGAGACCCAGTACTTC.